The 12 T cell receptor beta chains reported below all come from one sample, sequenced in a study of vaccination effects on CD4 cells after COVID-19. Under the ViraFEST assay, PBMC were stimulated with viral peptide pools so that antigen-specific CD4+ T cells expanded. Sequencing was performed afterwards. Researchers isolated CD4+ T cells once about 11 days of culture had elapsed. BNT162b2 vaccine or mRNA-1273 vaccine was given to participants in two doses. Sequencing used immunoSEQ multiplex PCR; TCRdb keeps in-frame clones, though not all of them. Here the sample spans roughly 70,000 clones, approximately 76% being singletons. The antigens of these receptors remain unknown. Material: CD4+ T cells from PBMCs cultured with HCoV-OC43 spike peptides, obtained after COVID-19 vaccination. Subset described: HCoV-OC43 spike overlapping peptide pool stimulation. These receptors all come from a human donor who received a COVID-19 vaccine.

V gene TRBV7-9 combines with J gene TRBJ1-1, with 8 bases that match TRBD1. Germline V gives CDR1 SEHNR, CDR2 FQNEAQ (reference sequence). This CDR3 is built from 13 residues. J lost 5 bases, V lost 6 bases, and 5 bases had no gene match. CDR3 residues: CASSSDRDTEAFF. In DNA, the CDR3 is TGTGCCAGCAGTTCGGACAGGGATACTGAAGCTTTCTTT.

The chain has TRBV6-4 and TRBJ1-1, with D perhaps TRBD1 (6 bases). The CDR3 spans 13 residues. Trimming left V 3 bases short and J 5 bases short, with 10 bases between. Germline CDR1 is MRHNA and CDR2 is SNTAGT. CDR3 DNA: TGTGCCAGCAGTGATGAGGGGGGTACTGAAGCTTTCTTT. This encodes CASSDEGGTEAFF.

This clone was recorded once. The V call is TRBV7-8, the J call TRBJ1-1; D is unresolved. The germline gives CDR1 SGHVS, CDR2 FQNEAQ. V was clipped by 5 bases and J by 1 base, with 14 bases between them. CDR3 length equals 15 residues. This chain's CDR3 is CASSAARAGNTEAFF. The CDR3 DNA follows: TGTGCCAGCAGCGCCGCTAGGGCGGGGAACACTGAAGCTTTCTTT.

The chain is built from TRBV19 and TRBJ1-2; D remains unclear. Trimming removed 6 bases from V and 0 bases from J, with 17 bases in between. The CDR3 runs 16 residues. The germline gives CDR1 LNHDA, CDR2 SQIVND (reference sequence). The CDR3 spells CASRGSVAETNYGYTF. For the CDR3, the DNA is TGTGCCAGTAGGGGCTCGGTGGCGGAAACTAACTATGGCTACACCTTC.

In its sample, this clone was seen a few times. The chain is built from TRBV9 and TRBJ2-2; D is uncertain. The V end was cut by 2 bases, the J end by 1 base, with 6 bases between. Looked up from germline, CDR1 is SGDLS and CDR2 is YYNGEE. The CDR3 is made up of 14 amino acids. CDR3: CASSVGRNTGELFF. CDR3 in DNA: TGTGCCAGCAGCGTTGGACGGAACACCGGGGAGCTGTTTTTT.

V is TRBV19 and J is TRBJ2-3, with 9 nucleotides matching TRBD1. The CDR3 extends over 15 amino acids. The V gene end was trimmed by 6 bases and the J gene end by 1 base; junction bases not matched to a gene: 5. The germline gives CDR1 LNHDA, CDR2 SQIVND (reference sequence). CDR3 DNA sequence: TGTGCCAGTAGAAACAGGGGGCGTGGCACAGATACGCAGTATTTT. It translates to CASRNRGRGTDTQYF.

The V call is TRBV2, the J call TRBJ1-5; no definite D call. Germline V gene lookup returns CDR1 SNHLY and CDR2 FYNNEI. This CDR3 has 15 residues. Trimming took 3 bases from V and 1 from J, leaving 10 bases between them. CDR3 nucleotide sequence: TGTGCCAGCAGTGAGAGGGCCCTAAGCAATCAGCCCCAGCATTTT. This encodes CASSERALSNQPQHF.

This clone occurred once. The genes are TRBV28 and TRBJ2-3; D is possibly TRBD2 (6 bases). V was cut by 5 bases and J by 9 bases, with 15 bases left in between. The CDR3 runs 13 residues. Germline CDR1 is MDHEN and CDR2 is SYDVKM. This CDR3 reads CASSPQVRGTQYF. CDR3 DNA: TGTGCCAGCAGTCCACAGGTCCGGGGGACGCAGTATTTT.

This clone has only one observation. The CDR3 coding sequence is TGTGCCAGCAGCCCAGGACCCCTCGTAGCCAAAAACATTCAGTACTTC. Protein sequence: CASSPGPLVAKNIQYF. The gene calls are TRBV11-2 and TRBJ2-4; D gene ambiguous. CDR1 is SGHAT and CDR2 is FQNNGV in the germline V gene. Trimming cost V 5 bases and J 0 bases, with 14 bases left between them. There are 16 residues in the CDR3.

The chain joins TRBV19 to TRBJ2-3, with D possibly matching TRBD1 (5 bases). The V gene lost 7 bases and the J gene lost 4 bases, with 15 bases spanning the gap. The CDR3 length is 14 residues. Germline loops: CDR1 LNHDA, CDR2 SQIVND (reference sequence). The CDR3 sequence: CASKSQGTSDTQYF. For the CDR3, the DNA is TGTGCCAGTAAATCGCAGGGTACCTCAGATACGCAGTATTTT.

V gene TRBV3-1 (or the pseudogene TRBV3-2) combines with J gene TRBJ1-1; no clear D. V gave up 2 bases and J gave up 3 bases, with 7 bases separating them. CDR1 and CDR2 (germline): LGHDT, YNNKEL (reference sequence). The CDR3 contains 13 residues. For the CDR3, the DNA is TGTGCCAGCAGCCAAACCTCAGACACTGAAGCTTTCTTT. Its protein product is CASSQTSDTEAFF.

The rearrangement joins TRBV18 to TRBJ1-5, with 7 bases fitting TRBD1. The CDR3 spans 15 residues. V shed 3 bases and J 0 bases; nucleotides not matched to a gene: 2. The germline CDR1 and CDR2 sequences are KGHSH and LQKENI. CDR3 loop: CASSPGTVSNQPQHF. CDR3 in DNA: TGTGCCAGCTCACCCGGGACAGTTAGCAATCAGCCCCAGCATTTT. Supplemented by reference TRBV18 and TRBJ1-5, the full variable domain reads NAGVMQNPRHLVRRRGQEARLRCSPMKGHSHVYWYRQLPEEGLKFMVYLQKENIIDESGMPKERFSAEFPKEGPSILRIQQVVRGDSAAYFCASSPGTVSNQPQHFGDGTRLSIL.